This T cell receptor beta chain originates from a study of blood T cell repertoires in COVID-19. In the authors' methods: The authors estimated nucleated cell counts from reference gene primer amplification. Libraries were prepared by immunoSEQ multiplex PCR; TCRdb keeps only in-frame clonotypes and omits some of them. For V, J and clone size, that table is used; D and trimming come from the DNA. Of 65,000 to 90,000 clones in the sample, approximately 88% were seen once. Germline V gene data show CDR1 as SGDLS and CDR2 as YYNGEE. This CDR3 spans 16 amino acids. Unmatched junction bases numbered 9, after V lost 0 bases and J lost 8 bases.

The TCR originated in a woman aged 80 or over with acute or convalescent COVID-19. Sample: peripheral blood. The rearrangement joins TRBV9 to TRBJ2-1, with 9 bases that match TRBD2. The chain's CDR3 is CASSVAPGLASHEQFF. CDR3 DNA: TGTGCCAGCAGCGTAGCTCCGGGACTAGCAAGCCATGAGCAGTTCTTC.